The present TCR beta chain was sequenced within a study of cytotoxic CD8 clonotypes in ibrutinib-treated CLL. Germline CDR1 and CDR2: WSHSY and SAAADI. The CDR3 totals 14 residues. The ends were cut back, 5 bases at V and 0 bases at J, with 8 bases in the middle. In the case of this clone: Its antigen is unknown.

Study-level results: Under treatment, the uncommon public clonotypes either contracted or remained stable.

Profiled with immunoSEQ multiplex PCR; TCRdb holds only in-frame clones, not every one. The sample has about 50,000 clones; 57% are singletons. The material was PBMCs, obtained after 24 months of ibrutinib treatment. This clonotype originated in a human donor with chronic lymphocytic leukemia. The rearrangement uses TRBV10-2 and TRBJ1-5, with unresolved D. CDR3 DNA: TGCGCCAGCAGTTATCATAATAGCAATCAGCCCCAGCATTTT. Protein product: CASSYHNSNQPQHF.